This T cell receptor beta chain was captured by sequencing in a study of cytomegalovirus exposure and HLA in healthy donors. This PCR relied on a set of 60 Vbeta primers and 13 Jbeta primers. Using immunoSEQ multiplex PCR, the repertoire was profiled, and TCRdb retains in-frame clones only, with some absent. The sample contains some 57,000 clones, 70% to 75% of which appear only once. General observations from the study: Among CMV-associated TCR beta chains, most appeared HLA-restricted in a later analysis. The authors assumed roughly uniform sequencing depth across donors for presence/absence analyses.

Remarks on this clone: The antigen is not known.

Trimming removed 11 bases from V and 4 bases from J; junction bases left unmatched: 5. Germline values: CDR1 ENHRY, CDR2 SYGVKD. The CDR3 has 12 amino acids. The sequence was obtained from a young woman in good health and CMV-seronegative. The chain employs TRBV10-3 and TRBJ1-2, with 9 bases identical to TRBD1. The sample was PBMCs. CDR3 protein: CAAQTGGYGYTF. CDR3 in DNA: TGTGCCGCCCAGACAGGGGGCTATGGCTACACCTTC.